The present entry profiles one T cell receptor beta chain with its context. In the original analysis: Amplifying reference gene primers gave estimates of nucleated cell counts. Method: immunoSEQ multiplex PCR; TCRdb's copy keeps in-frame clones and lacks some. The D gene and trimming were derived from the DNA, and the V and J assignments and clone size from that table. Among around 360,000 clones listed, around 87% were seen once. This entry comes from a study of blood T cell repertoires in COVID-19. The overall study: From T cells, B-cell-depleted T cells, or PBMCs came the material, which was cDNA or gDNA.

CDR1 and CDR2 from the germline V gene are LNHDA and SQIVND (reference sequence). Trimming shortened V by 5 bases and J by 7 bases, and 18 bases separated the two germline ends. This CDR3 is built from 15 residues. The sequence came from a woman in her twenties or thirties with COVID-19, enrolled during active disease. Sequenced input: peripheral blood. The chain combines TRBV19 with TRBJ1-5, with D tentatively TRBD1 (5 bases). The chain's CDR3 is CASSSPGPGGQPQHF. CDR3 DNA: TGTGCCAGTAGTTCCCCGGGACCCGGAGGGCAGCCCCAGCATTTT.